This TCR beta chain was identified in a study of vaccination effects on CD4 cells after COVID-19. Study-level findings and limits: The study enrolled few convalescent patients and sampled no early post-infection timepoints. Marked contraction was observed in infection-induced and vaccine-induced clones late after vaccination. Just 1 of 255 vaccine-induced clones in healthy recipients was cross-reactive.

Germline assignment: CDR1 LNHDA and CDR2 SQIVND (reference sequence). This CDR3 is built from 16 residues. V gave up 3 bases and J gave up 0 bases, with 12 bases separating them. ViraFEST assay sequencing came after antigen-specific CD4+ T cells were expanded with viral peptide pools. Having been cultured for about ten days, the cells underwent CD4+ T cell isolation. Of the BNT162b2 and mRNA-1273 vaccines, participants received two doses of one or the other. Among the vaccine recipients, none had a prior SARS-CoV-2 infection, and nucleocapsid antibodies were negative. This clone was picked up a small number of times. Its target is not known. Clones were sequenced by immunoSEQ multiplex PCR, and TCRdb holds only the in-frame ones, with some missing. The sample has approximately 24,000 clones, around four fifths seen once.

The sample in question was CD4+ T cells from PBMCs cultured with HCoV-NL63 spike peptides, obtained after COVID-19 vaccination. This chain connects TRBV19 to TRBJ1-5, with D hard to call. The sequence was collected from a human donor who received a COVID-19 vaccine. CDR3 sequence (DNA): TGTGCCAGTAGTATTTTGAGTCCTTATAGCAATCAGCCCCAGCATTTT. Protein: CASSILSPYSNQPQHF.